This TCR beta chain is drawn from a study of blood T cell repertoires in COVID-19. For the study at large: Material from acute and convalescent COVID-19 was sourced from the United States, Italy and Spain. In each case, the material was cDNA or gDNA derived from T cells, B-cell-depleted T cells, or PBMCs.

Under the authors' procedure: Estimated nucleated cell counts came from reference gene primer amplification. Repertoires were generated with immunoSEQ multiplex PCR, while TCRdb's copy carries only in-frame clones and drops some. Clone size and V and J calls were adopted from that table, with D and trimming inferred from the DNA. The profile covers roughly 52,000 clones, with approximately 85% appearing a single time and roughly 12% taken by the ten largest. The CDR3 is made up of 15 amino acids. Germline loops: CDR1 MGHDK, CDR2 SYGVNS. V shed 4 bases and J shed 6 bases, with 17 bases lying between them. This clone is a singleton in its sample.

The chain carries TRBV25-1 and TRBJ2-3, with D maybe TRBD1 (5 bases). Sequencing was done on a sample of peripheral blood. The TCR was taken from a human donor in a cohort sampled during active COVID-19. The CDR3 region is CASSGQGIFFDTQYF. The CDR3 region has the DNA TGTGCCAGCAGTGGCCAGGGAATTTTTTTTGATACGCAGTATTTT.